This T cell receptor (beta chain) was captured by sequencing in a study of CD8 T cells in ankylosing spondylitis. General observations from the study: A TCR beta motif of several highly homologous variants appeared characteristic of ankylosing spondylitis blood. Reportedly, matched ankylosing spondylitis synovial fluid was significantly enriched for disease-linked clones. Earlier studies detected some motif variants in reactive arthritis synovial fluid and blood.

This clonotype was counted a few times. What it binds is unknown. One entry per CDR3 protein results from TCRdb running MiXCR on the 5' RACE reads. The sample shows over 450,000 distinct CDR3 sequences, roughly 13% of them seen only once. V gave up 3 bases and J gave up 4 bases, with 7 bases separating them. The CDR3 is made up of 11 amino acids. CDR1 is DFQATT, CDR2 SNEGSKA, per germline (reference sequence). The chain is built from TRBV20-1 and TRBJ2-7; no clear D. The TCR sequence derives from a male donor with ankylosing spondylitis. Sequenced input: blood, either unsorted or a sorted T cell fraction (not recorded which). The CDR3 region is CSASRAYEQYV. CDR3 nucleotides: TGCAGTGCTAGTCGGGCATACGAGCAGTACGTC.